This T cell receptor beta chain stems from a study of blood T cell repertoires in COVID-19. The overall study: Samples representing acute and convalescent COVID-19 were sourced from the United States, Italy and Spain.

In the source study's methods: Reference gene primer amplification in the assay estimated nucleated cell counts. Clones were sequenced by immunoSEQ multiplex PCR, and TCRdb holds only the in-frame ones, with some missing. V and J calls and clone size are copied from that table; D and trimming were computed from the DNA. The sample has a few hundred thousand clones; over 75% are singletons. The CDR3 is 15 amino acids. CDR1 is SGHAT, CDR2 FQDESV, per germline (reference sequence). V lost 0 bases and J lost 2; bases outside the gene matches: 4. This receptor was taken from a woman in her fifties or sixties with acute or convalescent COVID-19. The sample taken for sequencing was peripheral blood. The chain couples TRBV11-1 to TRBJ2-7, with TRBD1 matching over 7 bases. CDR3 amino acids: CASSLAQGVTYEQYF. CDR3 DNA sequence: TGTGCCAGCAGCTTAGCGCAGGGGGTTACCTACGAGCAGTACTTC.